This T cell receptor beta chain emerged from a study of blood T cells in healthy people across ages. Findings of the study overall: As age increased, TCR beta diversity per million T cells fell in a roughly linear fashion. Using unsorted PBMCs precluded a conclusive naive versus antigen-experienced comparison.

The CDR3 sequence is 12 residues long. Germline lookup yields CDR1 DFQATT and CDR2 SNEGSKA (reference sequence). Trimming took off 6 bases at V and 8 bases at J, with 14 bases between the two ends. Primed by a sample-barcoded 5' primer and a J-beta primer mix, a second PCR proceeded for about 6 to 11 cycles. A 12-random-nucleotide template-switch adaptor tagged each cDNA molecule. TCRdb itself ran the 5' RACE reads through MiXCR, one entry per CDR3 protein. The sample comprises fewer than 1,000,000 distinct CDR3 sequences, about 47% of which are singletons, and over 15% rests with the top ten. This clonotype was seen repeatedly, ten times or more. Its antigen is currently unknown.

V is TRBV20-1 and J is TRBJ2-1; D call uncertain. This TCR was recovered from an older man in good health. The sequencing input was blood. In DNA, the CDR3 is TGCAGTGCGCCTAGGTCCGAGGATGAGCAGTTCTTC. Amino acid sequence: CSAPRSEDEQFF.